A single sample gave rise to the 23 T cell receptor beta chains below, sequenced in a study of CD8 T cells in Susac syndrome. RNA, at about 0.45 to 1 ug, was reverse transcribed with random hexamers. Using its own MiXCR run on the immunoSEQ multiplex PCR reads, TCRdb lists one record per CDR3 protein. Of about 190,000 distinct CDR3 sequences in the sample, around 93% were seen once. Sequenced: CD8+ T cells from PBMCs. The source is a human donor with Susac syndrome.

This clonotype was observed a single time. This rearrangement joins TRBV12-5 to TRBJ2-1, with unresolved D. Trimming stripped 3 bases from V and 1 base from J, with 10 bases between. The CDR3 is 15 amino acids. CDR1 and CDR2 (germline): LGHNT, FRNRAP. The CDR3 reads CASGFLGESYNEQFF. As DNA, the CDR3 is TGTGCTAGTGGTTTTCTCGGCGAATCCTACAATGAGCAGTTCTTC.

This sequence joins TRBV20-1 and TRBJ1-2; no definite D call. Trimming cost V 0 bases and J 0 bases, with 8 bases left between them. The length of the CDR3 is 14 residues. Germline V gene sequence: CDR1 DFQATT, CDR2 SNEGSKA (reference sequence). CDR3 nucleotides: TGCAGTGCTAGAGATCTCACAGCTAACTATGGCTACACCTTC. It translates to CSARDLTANYGYTF.

The rearrangement joins TRBV24-1 to TRBJ2-5; D is undetermined. This CDR3 region has 13 residues. Germline V gene lookup returns CDR1 KGHDR and CDR2 SFDVKD. V lost 5 bases and J 5 bases, leaving 11 bases between the germline ends. In DNA, the CDR3 is TGTGCCACCAGTGGGGTCCCATGGGAGACCCAGTACTTC. Translated: CATSGVPWETQYF.

The chain uses TRBV4-1 and TRBJ2-3, with 9 positions matching TRBD1. V was pared by 3 bases and J by 6 bases, with 7 bases of the junction left unmatched. The CDR3 contains 15 residues. CDR1 and CDR2 (germline): MGHRA, YSYEKL. The CDR3 here is CASSHPGQGMDTQYF. CDR3 nucleotides: TGCGCCAGCAGCCATCCCGGACAGGGGATGGATACGCAGTATTTT.

V and J are TRBV12-5 and TRBJ1-5; the D is unclear. Trimming shortened V by 5 bases and J by 2 bases, and 10 bases separated the two germline ends. This CDR3 region has 14 residues. The V gene's germline CDR1 is LGHNT and CDR2 FRNRAP. CDR3 in DNA: TGTGCTAGTGGTCCCTCTTTGGGCAATCAGCCCCAGCATTTT. Protein sequence: CASGPSLGNQPQHF.

This chain joins TRBV3-1 and TRBJ1-1; perhaps TRBD1 as D (5 bases). The ends were cut back, 4 bases at V and 1 base at J, with 13 bases in the middle. The CDR3 runs to 15 residues. From germline, CDR1 is LGHDT and CDR2 YNNKEL (reference sequence). The CDR3 bases are TGTGCCAGCAGCCCAAACGGGCAGGGGAACACTGAAGCTTTCTTT. Translating it yields CASSPNGQGNTEAFF.

The chain uses TRBV20-1 and TRBJ2-5; TRBD1 is a possible D gene (5 bases). V shed 5 bases and J shed 6 bases, with 13 bases lying between them. Germline-derived CDR1 and CDR2 are DFQATT and SNEGSKA (reference sequence). The CDR3 runs to 12 residues. In DNA form, the CDR3 reads TGCAGTGCTCCCCAGGGTGGGAAGACCCAGTACTTC. Its translation: CSAPQGGKTQYF.

This clonotype was counted a few times. The chain recombines TRBV10-3 with TRBJ2-7, with a tentative D call TRBD2 (5 bases). Germline V lookup: CDR1 ENHRY, CDR2 SYGVKD. This CDR3 comprises 14 residues. Trimming took 4 bases from V and 6 from J, leaving 16 bases between them. The CDR3 region is CAISGLNRGSEQYF. The CDR3 DNA reads as TGTGCCATCAGTGGTTTGAATCGGGGTTCCGAGCAGTACTTC.

The CDR3 loop is CATSDPAGGPYEQYF. The CDR3 nucleotides read TGTGCCACCAGTGATCCAGCGGGAGGGCCTTACGAGCAGTACTTC. This chain connects TRBV24-1 to TRBJ2-7, with 10 bases aligning to TRBD2. The CDR3 is 15 amino acids. From germline, CDR1 is KGHDR and CDR2 SFDVKD. Trimming removed 3 bases from V and 4 bases from J; junction bases left unmatched: 5.

This chain uses TRBV7-9 with TRBJ2-3, with D possibly being TRBD2 (6 bases). This CDR3 is built from 16 residues. In germline, CDR1 is SEHNR, CDR2 FQNEAQ (reference sequence). Between the trimmed V and J ends, which lost 2 bases and 2 bases, there was a span of 14 bases. The CDR3 here is CASSLMTRGYTDTQYF. DNA for the CDR3: TGTGCCAGCAGCTTAATGACTAGGGGATACACAGATACGCAGTATTTT.

V is TRBV9 and J is TRBJ1-2; D not resolved. The CDR3 totals 16 residues. CDR1 is SGDLS and CDR2 is YYNGEE in the germline V gene. Trimming took 2 bases from V and 2 from J, leaving 16 bases between them. The CDR3 DNA follows: TGTGCCAGCAGCGTTGGAGGGATAGCAACAAACTATGGCTACACCTTC. Translated: CASSVGGIATNYGYTF. The full variable domain, its missing parts supplied by reference TRBV9 and TRBJ1-2, is DSGVTQTPKHLITATGQRVTLRCSPRSGDLSVYWYQQSLDQGLQFLIQYYNGEERAKGNILERFSAQQFPDLHSELNLSSLELGDSALYFCASSVGGIATNYGYTFGSGTRLTVV.

The rearrangement links TRBV30 to TRBJ2-7; TRBD2 agrees at 7 bases. The CDR3 contains 14 residues. V lost 1 base to trimming and J lost 4 bases; unmatched junction nucleotides: 7. CDR1 and CDR2 from the germline V gene are GTSNPN and SVGIG (reference sequence). This CDR3 reads CAWSARDYRYEQYF. As DNA, the CDR3 is TGTGCCTGGAGTGCCCGGGACTACCGTTACGAGCAGTACTTC.

The CDR3 DNA sequence: TGTGCCAGCAGCCAAATCCGGACGGCTGGAAACACCATATATTTT. Its protein product is CASSQIRTAGNTIYF. V is TRBV3-1 and J is TRBJ1-3; D remains unclear. CDR1 and CDR2 from the germline V gene are LGHDT and YNNKEL (reference sequence). The V and J ends lost 2 bases and 2 bases respectively, with 10 bases between them. This CDR3 contains 15 residues.

This chain joins TRBV27 and TRBJ2-1; perhaps TRBD1 as D (6 bases). V was clipped by 3 bases and J by 5 bases, with 14 bases between them. Germline V gene sequence: CDR1 MNHEY, CDR2 SMNVEV (reference sequence). The CDR3 runs 15 residues. CDR3: CASSFRGMGNNEQFF. The DNA of the CDR3 is TGTGCCAGCAGTTTCAGGGGCATGGGCAACAATGAGCAGTTCTTC.

The chain has TRBV4-2 and TRBJ2-3; D is possibly TRBD1 or TRBD2 (5 bases each). The CDR3 contains 16 residues. Germline V lookup: CDR1 LGHNA, CDR2 YNFKEQ. Trimming shortened V by 1 base and J by 6 bases, and 17 bases separated the two germline ends. CDR3 bases: TGTGCCAGCAGCCAAGTCGGGACCGTCGAGGGGGATACGCAGTATTTT. Its protein is CASSQVGTVEGDTQYF.

The chain uses TRBV9 and TRBJ2-5; D is perhaps TRBD1 (5 bases). Trimming removed 4 bases from V and 7 bases from J, with 11 bases in between. The CDR3 is 12 amino acids. Germline CDR1 reads SGDLS; CDR2 reads YYNGEE. This chain's CDR3 is CASSPPGATQYF. The CDR3 DNA reads TGTGCCAGCAGCCCCCCTGGGGCGACCCAGTACTTC.

V is TRBV5-6 and J is TRBJ2-7; weak D call: TRBD1 (6 bases). Germline V gives CDR1 SGHDT, CDR2 YYEEEE. The CDR3 covers 14 residues. V shed 3 bases and J shed 3 bases, with 13 bases lying between them. CDR3 sequence (DNA): TGTGCCAGCAGCTCGGGACAAGAAATCTACGAGCAGTACTTC. Its translation is CASSSGQEIYEQYF.

The V gene is TRBV20-1, the J gene TRBJ1-1; 9 bases align to TRBD1. Germline values: CDR1 DFQATT, CDR2 SNEGSKA (reference sequence). Losses at the gene ends were 4 bases for V and 7 bases for J; bases not matched to a gene: 7. CDR3 size: 13 residues. CDR3 DNA: TGCAGTGCTACCAGACAGGGGGTGGATGAAGCTTTCTTT. Its translation: CSATRQGVDEAFF.

The rearrangement links TRBV7-9 to TRBJ1-6; D remains ambiguous. Trimming shortened V by 1 base and J by 1 base, and 8 bases separated the two germline ends. Germline-derived CDR1 and CDR2 are SEHNR and FQNEAQ (reference sequence). This CDR3 has 16 amino acids. The CDR3 is CASSLGRVSYNSPLHF. In DNA form, the CDR3 reads TGTGCCAGCAGCTTAGGTCGGGTATCCTATAATTCACCCCTCCACTTT.

The chain has TRBV4-2 and TRBJ2-1; 7 nucleotides align to TRBD2. The ends lost 0 bases at V and 4 bases at J; junction bases unmatched: 6. Germline-derived CDR1 and CDR2 are LGHNA and YNFKEQ. The CDR3 is 16 amino acids. As DNA, the CDR3 is TGTGCCAGCAGCCAAGAACAGAGACTAGCTTACAATGAGCAGTTCTTC. The encoded protein is CASSQEQRLAYNEQFF.

In nucleotides, the CDR3 is TGTGCCAGCAGTTACGTCGCGGGAGCGGGAAATGAGCAGTTCTTC. It is translated as CASSYVAGAGNEQFF. The rearrangement uses TRBV6-5 and TRBJ2-1; TRBD2 aligns across 7 bases. The CDR3 spans 15 residues. After removal of 2 bases from V and 7 bases from J, the junction contained 8 bases not matched to a gene. Germline V gene data show CDR1 as MNHEY and CDR2 as SVGAGI.

The chain employs TRBV20-1 and TRBJ2-1; D possibly matches TRBD1 or TRBD2 (5 bases each). Germline V gives CDR1 DFQATT, CDR2 SNEGSKA (reference sequence). V lost 0 bases to trimming and J lost 3 bases, with 12 bases between them. This CDR3 comprises 15 residues. The CDR3 DNA reads as TGCAGTGCTAGAGAGAGGGGCTCCATCTACAATGAGCAGTTCTTC. This translates into CSARERGSIYNEQFF.

The CDR3 here is CASSQDIRRSTDTQYF. The CDR3 DNA is TGTGCCAGCAGCCAAGATATACGGAGAAGCACAGATACGCAGTATTTT. V gene TRBV3-1 combines with J gene TRBJ2-3; the D is unclear. Trimming cost V 0 bases and J 0 bases, with 10 bases left between them. The CDR3 length is 16 residues. The germline CDR1 and CDR2 sequences are LGHDT and YNNKEL (reference sequence).